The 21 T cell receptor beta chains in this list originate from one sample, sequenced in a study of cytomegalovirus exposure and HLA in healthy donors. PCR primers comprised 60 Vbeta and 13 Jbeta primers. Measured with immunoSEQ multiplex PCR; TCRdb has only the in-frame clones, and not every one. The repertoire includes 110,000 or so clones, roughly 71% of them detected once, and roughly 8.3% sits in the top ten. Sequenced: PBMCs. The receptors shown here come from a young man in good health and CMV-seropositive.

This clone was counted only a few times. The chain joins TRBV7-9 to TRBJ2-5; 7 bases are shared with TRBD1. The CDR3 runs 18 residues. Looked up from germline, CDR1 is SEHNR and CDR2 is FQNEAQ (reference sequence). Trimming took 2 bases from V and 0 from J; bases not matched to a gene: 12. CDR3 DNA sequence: TGTGCCAGCAGCTTATCTGGACAGGAAGCGCAGGACCAAGAGACCCAGTACTTC. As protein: CASSLSGQEAQDQETQYF.

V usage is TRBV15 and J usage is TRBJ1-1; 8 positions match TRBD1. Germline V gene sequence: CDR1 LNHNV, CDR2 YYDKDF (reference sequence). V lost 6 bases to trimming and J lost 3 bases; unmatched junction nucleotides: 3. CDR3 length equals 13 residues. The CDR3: CATRDRVHTEAFF. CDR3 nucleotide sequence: TGTGCCACCAGGGACAGGGTCCACACTGAAGCTTTCTTT.

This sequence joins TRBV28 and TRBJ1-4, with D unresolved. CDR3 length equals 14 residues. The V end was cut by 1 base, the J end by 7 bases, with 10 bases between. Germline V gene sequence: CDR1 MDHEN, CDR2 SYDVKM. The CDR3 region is CASSLSARGEKLFF. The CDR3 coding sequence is TGTGCCAGCAGTTTATCAGCCCGCGGTGAAAAACTGTTTTTT.

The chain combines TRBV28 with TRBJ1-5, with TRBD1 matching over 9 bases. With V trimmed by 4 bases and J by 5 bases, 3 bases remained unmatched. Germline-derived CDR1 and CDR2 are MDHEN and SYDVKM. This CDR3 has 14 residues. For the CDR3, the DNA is TGTGCCAGCAGTTCCCGGGACAGGGATCAGCCCCAGCATTTT. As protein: CASSSRDRDQPQHF. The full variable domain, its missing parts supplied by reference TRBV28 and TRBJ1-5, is DVKVTQSSRYLVKRTGEKVFLECVQDMDHENMFWYRQDPGLGLRLIYFSYDVKMKEKGDIPEGYSVSREKKERFSLILESASTNQTSMYLCASSSRDRDQPQHFGDGTRLSIL.

The CDR3 DNA reads as TGTGCCAGCAGTTACCTGGGTGACAGAGCCTATGGCTACACCTTC. It yields the protein CASSYLGDRAYGYTF. The genes are TRBV6-5 and TRBJ1-2; tentatively, D is TRBD1 (5 bases). The germline V gene encodes CDR1 MNHEY and CDR2 SVGAGI. Trimming stripped 2 bases from V and 4 bases from J, with 14 bases between. This CDR3 is 15 amino acids long.

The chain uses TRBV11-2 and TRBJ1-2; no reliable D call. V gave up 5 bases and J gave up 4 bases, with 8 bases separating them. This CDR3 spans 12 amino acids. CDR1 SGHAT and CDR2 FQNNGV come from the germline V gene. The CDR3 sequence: CASSQNTYGYTF. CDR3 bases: TGTGCCAGCAGCCAGAATACCTATGGCTACACCTTC.

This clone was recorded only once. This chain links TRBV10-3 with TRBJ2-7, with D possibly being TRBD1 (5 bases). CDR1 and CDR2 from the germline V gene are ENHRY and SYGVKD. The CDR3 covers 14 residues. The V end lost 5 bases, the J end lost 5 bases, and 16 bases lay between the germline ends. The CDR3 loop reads CAISPGPPRDEQYF. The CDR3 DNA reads TGTGCCATCAGTCCCGGGCCCCCCAGGGACGAGCAGTACTTC.

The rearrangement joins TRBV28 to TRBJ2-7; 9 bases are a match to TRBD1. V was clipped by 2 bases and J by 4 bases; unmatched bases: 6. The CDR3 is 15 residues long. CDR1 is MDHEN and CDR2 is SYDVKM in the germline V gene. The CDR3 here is CASSLGSQGAYEQYF. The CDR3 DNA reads TGTGCCAGCAGTTTAGGGTCACAGGGGGCGTACGAGCAGTACTTC.

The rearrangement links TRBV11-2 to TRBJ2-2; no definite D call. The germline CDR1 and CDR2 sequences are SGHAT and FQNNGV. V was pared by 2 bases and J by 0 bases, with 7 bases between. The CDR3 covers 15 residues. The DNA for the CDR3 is TGTGCCAGCAGCTTAATAGATTCGAACACCGGGGAGCTGTTTTTT. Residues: CASSLIDSNTGELFF.

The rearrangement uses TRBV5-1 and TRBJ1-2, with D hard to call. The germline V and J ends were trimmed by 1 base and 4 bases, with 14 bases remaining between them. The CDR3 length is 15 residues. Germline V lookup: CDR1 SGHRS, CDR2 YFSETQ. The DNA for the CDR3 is TGCGCCAGCAGCTTGACCCTAGGGAGCCTCTATGGCTACACCTTC. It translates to CASSLTLGSLYGYTF.

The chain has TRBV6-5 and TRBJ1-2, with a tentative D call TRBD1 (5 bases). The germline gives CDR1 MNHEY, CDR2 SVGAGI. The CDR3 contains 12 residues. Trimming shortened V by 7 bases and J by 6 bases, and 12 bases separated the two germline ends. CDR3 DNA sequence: TGTGCCAGCACCAGCGGGGGAAATGGCTACACCTTC. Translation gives CASTSGGNGYTF.

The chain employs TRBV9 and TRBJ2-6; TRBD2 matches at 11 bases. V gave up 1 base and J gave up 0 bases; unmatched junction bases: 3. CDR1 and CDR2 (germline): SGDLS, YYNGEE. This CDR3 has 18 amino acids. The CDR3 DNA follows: TGTGCCAGCAGCGTAAGTAGCGGGGGGGCCTCTGGGGCCAACGTCCTGACTTTC. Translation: CASSVSSGGASGANVLTF.

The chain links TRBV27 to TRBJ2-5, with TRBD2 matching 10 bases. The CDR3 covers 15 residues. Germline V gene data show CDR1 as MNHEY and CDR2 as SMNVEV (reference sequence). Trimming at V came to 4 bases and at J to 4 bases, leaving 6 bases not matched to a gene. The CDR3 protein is CASSSLAGGLETQYF. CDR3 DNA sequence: TGTGCCAGCAGTTCCTTAGCGGGGGGATTAGAGACCCAGTACTTC.

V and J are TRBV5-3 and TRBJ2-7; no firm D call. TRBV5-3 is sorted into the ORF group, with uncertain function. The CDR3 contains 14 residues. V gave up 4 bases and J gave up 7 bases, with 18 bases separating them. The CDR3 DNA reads TGTGCCAGAAGCCCAGACTGTGCCTTTATGGAGCAGTACGTC. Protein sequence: CARSPDCAFMEQYV.

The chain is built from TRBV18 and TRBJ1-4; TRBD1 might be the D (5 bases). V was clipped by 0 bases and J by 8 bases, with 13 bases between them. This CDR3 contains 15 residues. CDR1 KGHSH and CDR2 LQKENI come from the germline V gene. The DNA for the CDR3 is TGTGCCAGCTCACCACCCCAGGGATCGGGCGAAAAACTGTTTTTT. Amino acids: CASSPPQGSGEKLFF.

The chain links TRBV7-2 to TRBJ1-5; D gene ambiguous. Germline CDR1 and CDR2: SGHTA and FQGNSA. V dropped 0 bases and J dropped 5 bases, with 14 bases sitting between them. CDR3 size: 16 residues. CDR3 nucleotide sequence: TGTGCCAGCAGCTTAGCGGAGTGGCAGAATTATCAGCCCCAGCATTTT. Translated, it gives CASSLAEWQNYQPQHF.

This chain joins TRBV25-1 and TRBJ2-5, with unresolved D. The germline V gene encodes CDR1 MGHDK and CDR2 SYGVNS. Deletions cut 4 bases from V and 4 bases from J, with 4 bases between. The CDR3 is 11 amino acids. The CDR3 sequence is CASSAGETQYF. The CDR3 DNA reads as TGTGCCAGCAGTGCAGGAGAGACCCAGTACTTC. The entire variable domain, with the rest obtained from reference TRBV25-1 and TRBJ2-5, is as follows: EADIYQTPRYLVIGTGKKITLECSQTMGHDKMYWYQQDPGMELHLIHYSYGVNSTEKGDLSSESTVSRIRTEHFPLTLESARPSHTSQYLCASSAGETQYFGPGTRLLVL.

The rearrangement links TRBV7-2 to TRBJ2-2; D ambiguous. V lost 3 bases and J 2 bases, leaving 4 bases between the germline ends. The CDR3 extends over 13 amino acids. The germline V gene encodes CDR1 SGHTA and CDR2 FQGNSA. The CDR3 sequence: CASSFTNTGELFF. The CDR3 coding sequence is TGTGCCAGCAGCTTTACTAACACCGGGGAGCTGTTTTTT.

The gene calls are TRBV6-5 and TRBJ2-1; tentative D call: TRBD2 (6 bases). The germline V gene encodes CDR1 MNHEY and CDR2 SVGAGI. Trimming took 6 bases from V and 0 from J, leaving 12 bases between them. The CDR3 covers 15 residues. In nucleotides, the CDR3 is TGTGCCAGCAGGGATCCTAGCGCCTCCTACAATGAGCAGTTCTTC. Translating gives CASRDPSASYNEQFF.

This CDR3 is CAWSVQAGYGYTF. The CDR3 DNA is TGTGCCTGGAGTGTACAGGCTGGTTATGGCTACACCTTC. The chain recombines TRBV30 with TRBJ1-2, with a tentative D call TRBD1 (5 bases). This CDR3 is 13 amino acids long. V lost 0 bases to trimming and J lost 5 bases, with 10 bases between them. Germline V gives CDR1 GTSNPN, CDR2 SVGIG (reference sequence).

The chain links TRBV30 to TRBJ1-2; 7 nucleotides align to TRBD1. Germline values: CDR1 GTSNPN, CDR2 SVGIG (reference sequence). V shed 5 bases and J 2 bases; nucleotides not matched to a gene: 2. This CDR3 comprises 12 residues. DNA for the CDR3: TGTGCCTGGGGACAGGTGAACTATGGCTACACCTTC. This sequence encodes CAWGQVNYGYTF.